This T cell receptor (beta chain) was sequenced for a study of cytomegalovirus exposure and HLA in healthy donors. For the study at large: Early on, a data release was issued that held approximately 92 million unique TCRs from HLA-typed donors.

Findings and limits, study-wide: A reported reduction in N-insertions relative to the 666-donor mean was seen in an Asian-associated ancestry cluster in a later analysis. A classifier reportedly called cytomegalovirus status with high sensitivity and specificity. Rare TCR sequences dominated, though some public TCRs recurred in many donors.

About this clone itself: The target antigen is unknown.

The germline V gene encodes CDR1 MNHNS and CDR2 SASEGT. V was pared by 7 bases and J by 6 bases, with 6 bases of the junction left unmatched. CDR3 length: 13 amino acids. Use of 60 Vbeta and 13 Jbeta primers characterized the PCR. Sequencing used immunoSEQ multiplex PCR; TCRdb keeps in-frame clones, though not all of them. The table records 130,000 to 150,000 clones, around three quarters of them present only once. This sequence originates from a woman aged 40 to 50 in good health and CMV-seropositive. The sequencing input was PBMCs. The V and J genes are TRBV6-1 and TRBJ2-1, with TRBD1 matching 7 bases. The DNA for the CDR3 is TGTGCCAGCATTACCCAGGGGGTCAATGAGCAGTTCTTC. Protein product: CASITQGVNEQFF.